The 27 T cell receptor beta chains listed next were all sequenced from one sample in a study of lymphopenia after photon versus proton radiotherapy. The data were produced by immunoSEQ multiplex PCR, yet TCRdb's version contains in-frame clones alone and is incomplete. The table includes over 35,000 clones, about 86% detected once. The sample consisted of peripheral blood, taken from a patient treated with proton-based radiotherapy. These receptors were taken from a woman in her 70s with pancreatic cancer. Some clones in this sample may be carry-over from other donors' samples.

This clone was seen once. The rearrangement joins TRBV29-1 to TRBJ1-5; no firm D call. The CDR3 is 13 residues long. V gave up 3 bases and J gave up 4 bases, with 10 bases separating them. Germline CDR1 SQVTM, CDR2 ANQGSEA. The CDR3 loop reads CSVDVGGNQPQHF. The DNA of the CDR3 is TGCAGCGTTGATGTTGGAGGGAATCAGCCCCAGCATTTT.

The chain couples TRBV18 to TRBJ1-1; possibly TRBD1 for D (5 bases). CDR3 length: 15 residues. Trimming pared 3 bases from V and 4 bases from J, leaving 15 bases between. Germline assignment: CDR1 KGHSH and CDR2 LQKENI. The CDR3 region is CASSPGGGVGTEAFF. The DNA for the CDR3 is TGTGCCAGCTCACCTGGTGGGGGGGTAGGCACTGAAGCTTTCTTT.

The J gene is TRBJ2-3, the V gene TRBV6-6; D is undetermined. Trimming cost V 6 bases and J 2 bases, with 9 bases left between them. The CDR3 sequence is 13 residues long. CDR1 MNHNY and CDR2 SVGAGI come from the germline V gene (reference sequence). The CDR3 protein is CASRSDVTDTQYF. CDR3 nucleotides: TGTGCCAGCAGATCGGACGTCACAGATACGCAGTATTTT.

The chain has TRBV4-3 and TRBJ1-4; 7 bases fit TRBD1. The CDR3 spans 16 residues. The germline V gene encodes CDR1 LGHNA and CDR2 YSLEER. After removal of 3 bases from V and 0 bases from J, the junction contained 4 bases not matched to a gene. This CDR3 reads CASSQGQQTTNEKLFF. The CDR3, as DNA: TGCGCCAGCAGCCAGGGACAGCAGACAACTAATGAAAAACTGTTTTTT.

The chain uses TRBV30 and TRBJ2-7, with 14 bases matching TRBD2. Germline lookup yields CDR1 GTSNPN and CDR2 SVGIG (reference sequence). The CDR3 length is 14 residues. V gave up 3 bases and J gave up 6 bases; unmatched junction bases: 4. The CDR3 region has the DNA TGTGCCTGGAGGCAAGGACTAGCGGGAGGCGAGCAGTACTTC. Protein: CAWRQGLAGGEQYF.

This clone was detected a few times. The chain combines TRBV7-2 with TRBJ2-2, with a weak D call TRBD1 (5 bases). Germline V gene lookup returns CDR1 SGHTA and CDR2 FQGNSA. The V and J ends lost 4 bases and 9 bases respectively, with 12 bases between them. This CDR3 spans 13 amino acids. DNA for the CDR3: TGTGCCAGCAGCTCGACAGTAGTAAGGGAGCTGTTTTTT. Translation: CASSSTVVRELFF.

This clone was counted once. The CDR3 region has the DNA TGTGCCAGTAGTATAGGCTCGAACACCGGGGAGCTGTTTTTT. This sequence encodes CASSIGSNTGELFF. The V gene is TRBV19, the J gene TRBJ2-2; D is unclear. Germline assignment: CDR1 LNHDA and CDR2 SQIVND (reference sequence). V lost 1 base, J lost 0 bases, and 3 bases lay in between. The CDR3 extends over 14 amino acids. The full variable domain, its missing parts supplied by reference TRBV19 and TRBJ2-2, is DGGITQSPKYLFRKEGQNVTLSCEQNLNHDAMYWYRQDPGQGLRLIYYSQIVNDFQKGDIAEGYSVSREKKESFPLTVTSAQKNPTAFYLCASSIGSNTGELFFGEGSRLTVL.

This chain joins TRBV10-2 and TRBJ2-2, with D perhaps TRBD2 (6 bases). The CDR3 has 15 residues. Germline lookup yields CDR1 WSHSY and CDR2 SAAADI. The V end lost 3 bases, the J end lost 1 base, and 9 bases lay between the germline ends. The CDR3 DNA reads TGCGCCAGCAGTGATTACGGGAGGAACACCGGGGAGCTGTTTTTT. Translated: CASSDYGRNTGELFF.

This chain connects TRBV18 to TRBJ2-7; possibly TRBD1 or TRBD2 for D (5 bases each). CDR3 size: 14 residues. The ends were cut back, 1 base at V and 4 bases at J, with 11 bases in the middle. The germline gives CDR1 KGHSH, CDR2 LQKENI. In DNA form, the CDR3 reads TGTGCCAGCTCACCACAGGGGACGCTTTACGAGCAGTACTTC. Protein product: CASSPQGTLYEQYF.

V gene TRBV19 combines with J gene TRBJ2-1; 7 positions match TRBD2. The V segment lost 3 bases and the J segment 0 bases; nucleotides outside the gene matches: 2. The CDR3 consists of 15 residues. Germline assignment: CDR1 LNHDA and CDR2 SQIVND (reference sequence). CDR3: CASSIGLDSYNEQFF. Written as DNA, the CDR3 is TGTGCCAGTAGTATTGGACTAGACTCCTACAATGAGCAGTTCTTC.

The chain uses TRBV5-1 and TRBJ1-2; TRBD1 matches 7 bases. CDR3 size: 13 residues. Germline lookup yields CDR1 SGHRS and CDR2 YFSETQ. The ends lost 3 bases at V and 7 bases at J; junction bases unmatched: 6. The CDR3 coding sequence is TGCGCCAGCAGCTCTCAGACAGGGTCTGGCTACACCTTC. The encoded protein is CASSSQTGSGYTF.

The J gene is TRBJ2-4, the V gene TRBV5-4, with D maybe TRBD1 (5 bases). V was clipped by 1 base and J by 6 bases, with 20 bases between them. The CDR3 is made up of 17 amino acids. Germline CDR1 SGHNT, CDR2 YYREEE (reference sequence). The CDR3 DNA is TGTGCCAGCAGCTTGAAACAGACCCCAATTGGGGCAAACATTCAGTACTTC. The encoded protein is CASSLKQTPIGANIQYF.

V usage is TRBV30 and J usage is TRBJ2-7; tentative D call: TRBD1 (5 bases). The CDR3 totals 14 residues. Germline V CDR1 and CDR2: GTSNPN, SVGIG (reference sequence). With 4 bases removed from V and 6 bases from J, the gap between germline ends came to 19 bases. The CDR3 coding sequence is TGTGCCTGGACTCCACAGGTATCCTTTGGCGAGCAGTACTTC. Its translation: CAWTPQVSFGEQYF.

This clone appeared a few times. The V and J genes are TRBV6-1 and TRBJ2-7; 9 bases match TRBD1. Germline CDR1 reads MNHNS; CDR2 reads SASEGT. This CDR3 is built from 17 residues. Unmatched junction bases numbered 12, after V lost 4 bases and J lost 2 bases. CDR3 region: CASSVTGGASFAYEQYF. The CDR3 DNA reads TGTGCCAGCAGTGTGACAGGGGGTGCAAGTTTTGCCTACGAGCAGTACTTC.

V is TRBV28 and J is TRBJ1-2, with 10 nucleotides matching TRBD1. Germline CDR1 MDHEN, CDR2 SYDVKM. The CDR3 extends over 15 amino acids. J was trimmed by 0 bases and V by 10 bases; bases with no gene match: 8. This CDR3 is CAIPGQGNPNYGYTF. The CDR3 DNA reads as TGTGCCATCCCGGGACAGGGGAATCCTAACTATGGCTACACCTTC.

The J gene is TRBJ1-2, the V gene TRBV28; 11 positions agree with TRBD1. CDR1 MDHEN and CDR2 SYDVKM come from the germline V gene. The CDR3 has 15 amino acids. Losses at the gene ends were 3 bases for V and 8 bases for J; bases not matched to a gene: 8. The CDR3 bases are TGTGCCAGCAGTTTGCGAGGACAGGGGGCTAGCGGCTACACCTTC. The encoded protein is CASSLRGQGASGYTF.

The CDR3 is CASSQNTGTGNYGYTF. CDR3 coding DNA: TGTGCCAGCAGCCAAAATACCGGGACAGGGAACTATGGCTACACCTTC. The genes are TRBV4-2 and TRBJ1-2; 9 bases map to TRBD1. This CDR3 contains 16 residues. Per germline, CDR1 LGHNA and CDR2 YNFKEQ. After removal of 2 bases from V and 2 bases from J, the junction contained 6 bases not matched to a gene.

The V call is TRBV18, the J call TRBJ2-3; D not resolved. Germline V gene lookup returns CDR1 KGHSH and CDR2 LQKENI. The CDR3 is 16 residues long. V was pared by 0 bases and J by 2 bases, with 12 bases between. The CDR3 spells CASSPPNGKHTDTQYF. CDR3 DNA: TGTGCCAGCTCACCACCGAATGGCAAACACACAGATACGCAGTATTTT.

The chain recombines TRBV7-9 with TRBJ2-1; 10 nucleotides line up with TRBD2. V gave up 3 bases and J gave up 5 bases; unmatched junction bases: 7. CDR1 and CDR2 (germline): SEHNR, FQNEAQ (reference sequence). The CDR3 spans 16 residues. The CDR3 DNA follows: TGTGCCAGCAGCTTCCTAGCGGGAGCGTCGGACAATGAGCAGTTCTTC. This translates into CASSFLAGASDNEQFF.

The chain uses TRBV5-6 and TRBJ2-5; 8 bases agree with TRBD1. This CDR3 is 14 amino acids long. After removal of 0 bases from V and 2 bases from J, the junction contained 0 bases not matched to a gene. The germline CDR1 and CDR2 sequences are SGHDT and YYEEEE. The CDR3 here is CASSLGTGQETQYF. For the CDR3, the DNA is TGTGCCAGCAGCTTGGGGACAGGGCAAGAGACCCAGTACTTC.

This chain connects TRBV18 to TRBJ1-1; D gene uncertain. The CDR3 contains 14 residues. Per the germline V gene, CDR1 is KGHSH and CDR2 is LQKENI. V was pared by 8 bases and J by 1 base, with 14 bases between. CDR3 sequence (DNA): TGTGCCAGCCTCCTCCGGGAGGCGAACACTGAAGCTTTCTTT. Translated: CASLLREANTEAFF.

The gene calls are TRBV5-1 and TRBJ2-1, with 8 bases matching TRBD1. The CDR3 has 15 residues. Germline loops: CDR1 SGHRS, CDR2 YFSETQ. V gave up 0 bases and J gave up 6 bases; unmatched junction bases: 5. CDR3 residues: CASSLDRGEFNEQFF. The DNA of the CDR3 is TGCGCCAGCAGCTTGGACAGGGGGGAATTCAATGAGCAGTTCTTC.

The chain employs TRBV7-6 and TRBJ2-7; possible D gene TRBD2, 6 bases. V was pared by 5 bases and J by 7 bases, with 18 bases between. CDR3 length equals 14 residues. Germline V lookup: CDR1 SGHVS, CDR2 FNYEAQ. The CDR3 here is CASSAEVGTREQYF. In DNA, the CDR3 is TGTGCCAGCAGCGCGGAGGTTGGGACTCGGGAGCAGTACTTC. The variable domain in full, completed from reference TRBV7-6 and TRBJ2-7, reads GAGVSQSPRYKVTKRGQDVALRCDPISGHVSLYWYRQALGQGPEFLTYFNYEAQQDKSGLPNDRFSAERPEGSISTLTIQRTEQRDSAMYRCASSAEVGTREQYFGPGTRLTVT.

The chain has TRBV5-1 and TRBJ1-4; maybe TRBD1 (5 bases). The CDR3 totals 17 residues. Germline CDR1 reads SGHRS; CDR2 reads YFSETQ. The V end was cut by 4 bases, the J end by 2 bases, with 18 bases between. The CDR3 loop reads CASSLGVVGATNEKLFF. The CDR3 DNA reads TGCGCCAGCAGCCTGGGCGTCGTAGGGGCTACTAATGAAAAACTGTTTTTT. Full variable domain (missing parts from reference TRBV5-1 and TRBJ1-4): KAGVTQTPRYLIKTRGQQVTLSCSPISGHRSVSWYQQTPGQGLQFLFEYFSETQRNKGNFPGRFSGRQFSNSRSEMNVSTLELGDSALYLCASSLGVVGATNEKLFFGSGTQLSVL.

The rearrangement links TRBV9 to TRBJ1-4; tentatively, D is TRBD1 (6 bases). Germline V CDR1 and CDR2: SGDLS, YYNGEE. Trimming cost V 4 bases and J 4 bases, with 14 bases left between them. The CDR3 sequence is 15 residues long. CDR3 DNA sequence: TGTGCCAGCAGCTCACAACAGGGCATTAATGAAAAACTGTTTTTT. Its translation: CASSSQQGINEKLFF.

The V and J genes are TRBV19 and TRBJ1-1; D gene uncertain. V lost 5 bases and J lost 1, with 5 bases in between. The CDR3 totals 12 residues. From germline, CDR1 is LNHDA and CDR2 SQIVND (reference sequence). CDR3 amino acids: CASSFENTEAFF. The CDR3 nucleotides are TGTGCCAGTAGTTTCGAGAACACTGAAGCTTTCTTT.

The V call is TRBV19, the J call TRBJ1-6; no reliable D call. Germline lookup yields CDR1 LNHDA and CDR2 SQIVND (reference sequence). The V and J ends lost 9 bases and 7 bases respectively, with 13 bases between them. The CDR3 is 13 residues long. Here the CDR3 DNA reads TGTGCCAGCGAGGGCCCAGACAATTCACCCCTCCACTTT. It is translated as CASEGPDNSPLHF.